The rows below give T cell receptor beta chains drawn from one sample of a study of cytomegalovirus exposure and HLA in healthy donors. Sequencing was performed with immunoSEQ multiplex PCR; in TCRdb, only in-frame clones are kept and a portion is missing. Of tens of thousands of clones listed, 80% to 85% are singletons. Sequencing was carried out using PBMCs. These TCRs come from a woman between 18 and 29 years old in good health and CMV-seropositive. Both conserved end residues are part of each CDR3. The order of the fields is V gene, clone size, D gene, J gene, CDR3 DNA, CDR3 protein. The D gene is left open where the match is weak. Clone size, where shown, is once, few, many, or a class for clones that have expanded.

v_gene: TRBV27
abundance: NA
d_gene: NA
j_gene: TRBJ2-3
CDR3nt: TGTGCCAGCAGTTCTCGGGGAGATACGCAGTATTTT
CDR3aa: CASSSRGDTQYF

v_gene: TRBV4-2
abundance: NA
d_gene: NA
j_gene: TRBJ2-1
CDR3nt: TGTGCCAGCAGCCAAGGGGTCCAGGGGCACTACAATGAGCAGTTCTTC
CDR3aa: CASSQGVQGHYNEQFF

v_gene: TRBV6-4
abundance: NA
d_gene: TRBD1
j_gene: TRBJ1-2
CDR3nt: TGTGCCAGCAGTTTGACAGGGGGCGCGGGTGGCTACACCTTC
CDR3aa: CASSLTGGAGGYTF

v_gene: TRBV4-1
abundance: NA
d_gene: NA
j_gene: TRBJ1-4
CDR3nt: TGCGCCAGCAGCCAAGATGGGAGGTACACTAATGAAAAACTGTTTTTT
CDR3aa: CASSQDGRYTNEKLFF

v_gene: TRBV6-4
abundance: NA
d_gene: TRBD1
j_gene: TRBJ2-3
CDR3nt: TGTGCCAGCAGTGAAGGGACAGGGGGTGATACGCAGTATTTT
CDR3aa: CASSEGTGGDTQYF

v_gene: TRBV19
abundance: NA
d_gene: NA
j_gene: TRBJ1-1
CDR3nt: TGTGCCAGTAGTATTCTAGGGACGAGGGGGACTGAAGCTTTCTTT
CDR3aa: CASSILGTRGTEAFF

v_gene: TRBV7-2
abundance: NA
d_gene: NA
j_gene: TRBJ2-1
CDR3nt: TGTGCCAGCAGCTTAGTGTTTCCGAATGAGCAGTTCTTC
CDR3aa: CASSLVFPNEQFF

v_gene: TRBV6-5
abundance: NA
d_gene: NA
j_gene: TRBJ1-1
CDR3nt: TGTGCCAGCACCGACAGCCAGGGTGGCAACACTGAAGCTTTCTTT
CDR3aa: CASTDSQGGNTEAFF

v_gene: TRBV10-3
abundance: NA
d_gene: NA
j_gene: TRBJ2-1
CDR3nt: TGTGCCATCAGTGAGGACGGGGTCTACAATGAGCAGTTCTTC
CDR3aa: CAISEDGVYNEQFF

v_gene: TRBV5-1
abundance: once
d_gene: NA
j_gene: TRBJ2-7
CDR3nt: TGCGCCAGCAGCTTGGCTCAGGGCTACGAGCAGTACTTC
CDR3aa: CASSLAQGYEQYF

v_gene: TRBV7-2
abundance: NA
d_gene: TRBD1
j_gene: TRBJ1-2
CDR3nt: TGTGCCAGCAGCTTTGATAGGGGGCCGGTGAATGGCTACACCTTC
CDR3aa: CASSFDRGPVNGYTF

v_gene: TRBV6-5
abundance: NA
d_gene: TRBD1
j_gene: TRBJ1-1
CDR3nt: TGTGCCAGCAGTTACTCGCAGAACAGGGGGTTAGAAGCTTTCTTT
CDR3aa: CASSYSQNRGLEAFF

v_gene: TRBV21-1
abundance: NA
d_gene: NA
j_gene: TRBJ2-1
CDR3nt: TGTGCCAGCAGCCTTGACGGGGGAAGCTACAATGAGCAGTTCTTC
CDR3aa: CASSLDGGSYNEQFF

v_gene: TRBV5-5
abundance: many
d_gene: NA
j_gene: TRBJ2-3
CDR3nt: TGTGCCAGCAGCTTGGGACAGAACATACGGGCAGATACGCAGTATTTT
CDR3aa: CASSLGQNIRADTQYF

v_gene: TRBV6-6
abundance: once
d_gene: NA
j_gene: TRBJ1-3
CDR3nt: TGTGCCAGCAGTTCTCCGGACAGCCGAAACACCATATATTTT
CDR3aa: CASSSPDSRNTIYF

v_gene: TRBV4-3
abundance: NA
d_gene: TRBD1
j_gene: TRBJ1-1
CDR3nt: TGCGCCAGCAGCCGAGACCGGGACAGCCGCTACACTGAAGCTTTCTTT
CDR3aa: CASSRDRDSRYTEAFF

v_gene: TRBV7-7
abundance: NA
d_gene: TRBD2
j_gene: TRBJ2-1
CDR3nt: TGTGCCAGCAGCCGAGGACTAGTCTCCTACAATGAGCAGTTCTTC
CDR3aa: CASSRGLVSYNEQFF

v_gene: TRBV7-2
abundance: once
d_gene: TRBD2
j_gene: TRBJ2-3
CDR3nt: TGTGCCAGCAGCCCCCGTGGCGGGGGGGCTGATACGCAGTATTTT
CDR3aa: CASSPRGGGADTQYF

v_gene: TRBV9
abundance: few
d_gene: NA
j_gene: TRBJ2-2
CDR3nt: TGTGCCAGCAGCGCTACCGGGGAGCTGTTTTTT
CDR3aa: CASSATGELFF

v_gene: TRBV7-6
abundance: NA
d_gene: TRBD1
j_gene: TRBJ1-1
CDR3nt: TGTGCCAGCAGCTTAGGACAGGGCATCACTGAAGCTTTCTTT
CDR3aa: CASSLGQGITEAFF

v_gene: TRBV2
abundance: NA
d_gene: TRBD1
j_gene: TRBJ1-5
CDR3nt: TGTGCCAGCATGGTACAGGGGCCCCCTCAGCCCCAGCATTTT
CDR3aa: CASMVQGPPQPQHF

v_gene: TRBV5-1
abundance: NA
d_gene: TRBD2
j_gene: TRBJ2-7
CDR3nt: TGCGCCAGCAGCATCGGGACTAGCGGGGACGAGCAGTACTTC
CDR3aa: CASSIGTSGDEQYF

v_gene: TRBV5-1
abundance: NA
d_gene: NA
j_gene: TRBJ2-3
CDR3nt: TGCGCCAGCAGCTTTCAGGGTGCAGGGGATACGCAGTATTTT
CDR3aa: CASSFQGAGDTQYF

v_gene: TRBV4-2
abundance: NA
d_gene: TRBD1
j_gene: TRBJ1-6
CDR3nt: TGTGCCAGCAGCCAATTTAACAGGGGGGAGTCACCCCTCCACTTT
CDR3aa: CASSQFNRGESPLHF

v_gene: TRBV6-6
abundance: NA
d_gene: TRBD1
j_gene: TRBJ1-2
CDR3nt: TGTGCCAGCAGTGACAGGGGGACTCGCGCTGGCTACACCTTC
CDR3aa: CASSDRGTRAGYTF

v_gene: TRBV6-1
abundance: NA
d_gene: NA
j_gene: TRBJ2-1
CDR3nt: TGTGCCAGCAGTCCTCCCGCTGGAGGGCAGTTCTTC
CDR3aa: CASSPPAGGQFF

v_gene: TRBV9
abundance: once
d_gene: TRBD2
j_gene: TRBJ2-5
CDR3nt: TGTGCCAGCAGCGGGCGCTTTCTGCGGGGGCAAGAGACCCAGTACTTC
CDR3aa: CASSGRFLRGQETQYF

v_gene: TRBV28
abundance: NA
d_gene: TRBD1
j_gene: TRBJ1-2
CDR3nt: TGTGCCAGCAGTTTAGTGGACAGGGCTGGTGGCTACACCTTC
CDR3aa: CASSLVDRAGGYTF

v_gene: TRBV6-1
abundance: NA
d_gene: TRBD1
j_gene: TRBJ1-2
CDR3nt: TGTGCCAGCAGCTCAGGGGGCTATGGCTACACCTTC
CDR3aa: CASSSGGYGYTF